This is a list of T cell receptor beta chains from one sample in a study of blood T cell repertoires in COVID-19. Assay: immunoSEQ multiplex PCR; the TCRdb copy retains only in-frame clones and omits some. Found here are tens of thousands of clones, 83% of them singletons; the top ten hold 25% to 30%. Sequencing used peripheral blood. Receptors originate from a woman of 80 years or more with acute or convalescent COVID-19. Both conserved end residues are part of each CDR3. D genes are given only for firm matches. Size is omitted from some rows. Given values are once, few, many or a class for expanded clones.

V gene: TRBV29-1; J gene: TRBJ1-2; clone size: -; D gene: -; CDR3 DNA: TGCAGCGTTGGTCAGGGCAACTATGGCTACACCTTC; CDR3 protein: CSVGQGNYGYTF
V gene: TRBV27; J gene: TRBJ2-1; clone size: -; D gene: TRBD2; CDR3 DNA: TGTGCCAGCAGTTTAAGTCCAGCGGGAACCTACAATGAGCAGTTCTTC; CDR3 protein: CASSLSPAGTYNEQFF
V gene: TRBV6-2/TRBV6-3; J gene: TRBJ2-3; clone size: -; D gene: -; CDR3 DNA: TGTGCCAGCAGTTACTCAACCGCCGGGACTGCAGATACGCAGTATTTT; CDR3 protein: CASSYSTAGTADTQYF
V gene: TRBV11-2; J gene: TRBJ2-3; clone size: -; D gene: TRBD2; CDR3 DNA: TGTGCCAGCAGCTTAGCGGGCCTAGCGGGTCATACGCAGTATTTT; CDR3 protein: CASSLAGLAGHTQYF
V gene: TRBV19; J gene: TRBJ2-1; clone size: -; D gene: -; CDR3 DNA: TGTGCCAGTACTGGACTTGGGTGGGATGAGCAGTTCTTC; CDR3 protein: CASTGLGWDEQFF
V gene: TRBV18; J gene: TRBJ1-4; clone size: -; D gene: -; CDR3 DNA: TGTGCCAGCTCACCACAGGGGTCCCCGACTAATGAAAAACTGTTTTTT; CDR3 protein: CASSPQGSPTNEKLFF
V gene: TRBV11-2; J gene: TRBJ2-1; clone size: once; D gene: -; CDR3 DNA: TGTGCCAGCAGCTTAGCCTCACTCAATGAGCAGTTCTTC; CDR3 protein: CASSLASLNEQFF
V gene: TRBV18; J gene: TRBJ2-6; clone size: once; D gene: TRBD1; CDR3 DNA: TGTGCCAGCTCAAGGGACAGCTCTGGGGCCAACGTCCTGACTTTC; CDR3 protein: CASSRDSSGANVLTF
V gene: TRBV7-6; J gene: TRBJ1-3; clone size: -; D gene: -; CDR3 DNA: TGTGCCAGCAGCTTAGTGGCAGACTCTGGAAACACCATATATTTT; CDR3 protein: CASSLVADSGNTIYF
V gene: TRBV29-1; J gene: TRBJ1-1; clone size: -; D gene: -; CDR3 DNA: TGCAGCGTTGACAGGGATGATACTGAAGCTTTCTTT; CDR3 protein: CSVDRDDTEAFF
V gene: TRBV5-1; J gene: TRBJ1-3; clone size: few; D gene: TRBD1; CDR3 DNA: TGCGCCAGCAGCGTCCAGGAACAGGGGGCTCATGGAAACACCATATATTTT; CDR3 protein: CASSVQEQGAHGNTIYF
V gene: TRBV6-6; J gene: TRBJ2-3; clone size: -; D gene: -; CDR3 DNA: TGTGCCAGCAGTCATACACAGGGAAGTGCAGATACGCAGTATTTT; CDR3 protein: CASSHTQGSADTQYF
V gene: TRBV19; J gene: TRBJ2-1; clone size: -; D gene: TRBD2; CDR3 DNA: TGTGCCAGTAGTATTAGGACTAGCGGTAACAATGAGCAGTTCTTC; CDR3 protein: CASSIRTSGNNEQFF